The 7 T cell receptor beta chains below were found in one sample sequenced in a study of shared clonotypes between healthy human individuals. The assay was immunoSEQ multiplex PCR, and TCRdb's table has in-frame clones only and misses some. This table holds under 1,100,000 clones, approximately 80% found once. Sequenced: memory CD4+ T cells from PBMCs. The subset is: CD45RA-negative fraction. These TCRs come from a man aged 18 to 35 in good health. Some clones in this sample may be carry-over from other donors' samples.

This rearrangement joins TRBV20-1 to TRBJ1-2; D uncertain. Germline V gene data show CDR1 as DFQATT and CDR2 as SNEGSKA (reference sequence). Trimming left V 3 bases short and J 5 bases short, with 7 bases between. This CDR3 comprises 11 residues. The CDR3 here is CSASRAYGYTF. The CDR3 nucleotides are TGCAGTGCTAGTAGGGCGTATGGCTACACCTTC.

In regard to this clone: At the DNA level, this CDR3 is encoded by other sequences in the same sample as well. This rearrangement joins TRBV15 to TRBJ2-1; maybe TRBD1 (6 bases). The germline CDR1 and CDR2 sequences are LNHNV and YYDKDF (reference sequence). V was trimmed by 0 bases and J by 9 bases, leaving 6 bases between them. This CDR3 spans 12 amino acids. The DNA for the CDR3 is TGTGCCACCAGCAGAGACAGGGGTGAGCAGTTCTTC. Protein product: CATSRDRGEQFF.

In this sample, this clone turned up once. The chain recombines TRBV7-9 with TRBJ1-1, with 8 bases identical to TRBD1. This CDR3 region has 16 residues. CDR1 SEHNR and CDR2 FQNEAQ come from the germline V gene (reference sequence). V lost 5 bases, J lost 5 bases, and 13 bases stayed unmatched. The CDR3 region has the DNA TGTGCCAGCAGCCCTTTCGGACAGGGCGATAGGACTGAAGCTTTCTTT. Its translation is CASSPFGQGDRTEAFF.

This clone was found a few times. The rearrangement links TRBV6-6 to TRBJ1-5, with 7 bases aligning to TRBD1. CDR3 length: 14 amino acids. Trimming cost V 5 bases and J 1 base; bases outside gene matches: 2. Germline loops: CDR1 MNHNY, CDR2 SVGAGI (reference sequence). The CDR3 DNA follows: TGTGCCAGCAGTCGGACAGGCAGCAATCAGCCCCAGCATTTT. Its translation: CASSRTGSNQPQHF.

Note on this clone: A far larger clone is off by one base, so a read error is likely. The rearrangement links TRBV2 to TRBJ2-1; D perhaps matches TRBD2 (5 bases). The CDR3 has 15 amino acids. CDR1 SNHLY and CDR2 FYNNEI come from the germline V gene. This chain's CDR3 is CASSERGSPYNERFF. CDR3 sequence (DNA): TGTGCCAGCAGTGAACGGGGATCCCCCTACAATGAGCGGTTCTTC.

This sequence joins TRBV4-2 and TRBJ2-7, with D unresolved. CDR3 size: 13 residues. The V end was cut by 5 bases, the J end by 2 bases, with 10 bases between. Germline CDR1 is LGHNA and CDR2 is YNFKEQ. CDR3: CASSWNGPYEQYF. CDR3 nucleotides: TGTGCCAGCAGCTGGAACGGACCCTACGAGCAGTACTTC.

This clone was detected only once. The chain links TRBV25-1 to TRBJ2-2; D call uncertain. Trimming took 9 bases from V and 5 from J, leaving 1 base between them. The germline V gene encodes CDR1 MGHDK and CDR2 SYGVNS. The CDR3 runs to 9 residues. The CDR3 DNA reads as TGTGCCAGTACCGGGGAGCTGTTTTTT. It codes for CASTGELFF.